A single T cell receptor beta chain is shown here with its context. V gave up 0 bases and J gave up 0 bases; unmatched junction bases: 6. The V gene's germline CDR1 is SGDLS and CDR2 YYNGEE. The CDR3 spans 18 residues. Under the authors' procedure: Reference gene primer amplification gave nucleated cell count estimates. Clones were sequenced by immunoSEQ multiplex PCR, and TCRdb holds only the in-frame ones, with some missing. V and J calls and clone size are copied from that table; D and trimming were computed from the DNA. The table includes approximately 400,000 clones, about four fifths detected once. Cohort assignment relied on participant-reported clinical history. This specimen belongs to a study of blood T cell repertoires in COVID-19. Across the study: Researchers got acute and convalescent COVID-19 samples from the United States, Italy and Spain.

The TCR comes from a woman aged 45-59 years who had recovered from COVID-19. Sample: PBMCs or T cells enriched from blood (not recorded which). The V and J genes are TRBV9 and TRBJ2-5; 12 bases line up with TRBD2. The CDR3 DNA sequence: TGTGCCAGCAGCGTAGGTGGACTAGCGGGATCGTACCAAGAGACCCAGTACTTC. Amino acids: CASSVGGLAGSYQETQYF. The variable domain in full, completed from reference TRBV9 and TRBJ2-5, reads DSGVTQTPKHLITATGQRVTLRCSPRSGDLSVYWYQQSLDQGLQFLIQYYNGEERAKGNILERFSAQQFPDLHSELNLSSLELGDSALYFCASSVGGLAGSYQETQYFGPGTRLLVL.